This record covers a single T cell receptor beta chain. This entry is derived from a study of blood T cell repertoires in COVID-19. Overall study: COVID-19 samples from acute and convalescent phases originated in the United States, Italy and Spain. The analysed material was cDNA or gDNA that came from T cells, B-cell-depleted T cells, or PBMCs.

The authors' processing: Estimation of nucleated cell counts relied on the amplification of reference gene primers. Clones were read by immunoSEQ multiplex PCR, and TCRdb kept only the in-frame ones, dropping some. V, J and clone size were drawn from that table, and D and trimming were deduced from the DNA. This sample has about 130,000 clones, with 80% to 90% found just once. CDR1 and CDR2 from the germline V gene are SGHTA and FQGNSA. V was pared by 4 bases and J by 4 bases, with 8 bases of the junction left unmatched. CDR3 length equals 15 residues. This receptor was identified in a man aged 45-65 years with active COVID-19. Sample: peripheral blood. V gene TRBV7-2 combines with J gene TRBJ1-2, with 8 bases aligning to TRBD1. CDR3 sequence: CASSSITGTGYGYTF. DNA for the CDR3: TGTGCCAGCAGCTCCATTACCGGGACAGGCTATGGCTACACCTTC.